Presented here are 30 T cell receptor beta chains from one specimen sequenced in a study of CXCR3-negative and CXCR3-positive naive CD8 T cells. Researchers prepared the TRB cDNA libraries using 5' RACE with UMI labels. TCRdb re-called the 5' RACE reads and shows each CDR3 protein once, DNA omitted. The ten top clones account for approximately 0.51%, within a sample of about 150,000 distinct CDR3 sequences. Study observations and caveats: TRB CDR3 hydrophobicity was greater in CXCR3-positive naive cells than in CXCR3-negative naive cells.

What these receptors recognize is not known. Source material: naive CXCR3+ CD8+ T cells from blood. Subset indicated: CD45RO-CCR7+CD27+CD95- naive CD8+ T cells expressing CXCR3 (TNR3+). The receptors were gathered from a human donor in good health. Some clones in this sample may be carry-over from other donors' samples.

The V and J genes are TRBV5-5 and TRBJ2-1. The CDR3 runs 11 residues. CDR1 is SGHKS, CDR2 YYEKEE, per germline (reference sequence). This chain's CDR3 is CASSLVVIQFF.

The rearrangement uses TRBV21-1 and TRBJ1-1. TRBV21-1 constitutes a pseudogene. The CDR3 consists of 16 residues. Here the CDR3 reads CASSSIREDMNTEAFF.

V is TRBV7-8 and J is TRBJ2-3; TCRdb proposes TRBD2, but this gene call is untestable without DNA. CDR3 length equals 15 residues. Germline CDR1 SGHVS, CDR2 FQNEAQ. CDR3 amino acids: CASSLAQDYADTQYF.

The CDR3 loop reads CSAIPPGQGAESTDTQYF. The chain employs TRBV20-1 and TRBJ2-3; TCRdb names TRBD1, which stays unverified in the absence of DNA. The CDR3 length is 18 residues. Germline values: CDR1 DFQATT, CDR2 SNEGSKA (reference sequence).

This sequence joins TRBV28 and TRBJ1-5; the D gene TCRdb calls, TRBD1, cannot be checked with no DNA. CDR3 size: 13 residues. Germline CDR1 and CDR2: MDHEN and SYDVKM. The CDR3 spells CAGQGARYQPQHF.

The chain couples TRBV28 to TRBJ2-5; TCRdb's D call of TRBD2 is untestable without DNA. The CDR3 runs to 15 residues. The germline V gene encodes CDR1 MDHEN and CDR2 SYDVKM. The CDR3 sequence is CASTASLRAKETQYF.

The CDR3 is CASSTPGQGPNTEAFF. The rearrangement joins TRBV5-1 to TRBJ1-1; TCRdb's assignment of TRBD1 cannot be checked, as there is no DNA. Germline assignment: CDR1 SGHRS and CDR2 YFSETQ. The CDR3 consists of 16 residues.

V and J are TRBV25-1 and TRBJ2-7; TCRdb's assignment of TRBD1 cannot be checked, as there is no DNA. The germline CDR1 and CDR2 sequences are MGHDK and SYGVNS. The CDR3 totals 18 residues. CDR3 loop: CASSPSPPQGSRSYEQYF.

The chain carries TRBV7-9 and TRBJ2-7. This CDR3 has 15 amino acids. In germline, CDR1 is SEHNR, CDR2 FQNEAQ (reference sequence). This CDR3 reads CASSLLLSSGGEQYF.

CDR3 sequence reads: CASSIGTRGLNEQFF. The chain carries TRBV19 and TRBJ2-1; TCRdb gives TRBD2 as the D gene, but with no DNA this cannot be confirmed. Germline CDR1 and CDR2: LNHDA and SQIVND (reference sequence). The CDR3 length is 15 residues.

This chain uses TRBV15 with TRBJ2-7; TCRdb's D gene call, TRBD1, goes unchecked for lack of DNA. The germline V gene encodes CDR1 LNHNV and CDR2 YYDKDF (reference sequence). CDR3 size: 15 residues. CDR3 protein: CATSRDGAGGDEQYF.

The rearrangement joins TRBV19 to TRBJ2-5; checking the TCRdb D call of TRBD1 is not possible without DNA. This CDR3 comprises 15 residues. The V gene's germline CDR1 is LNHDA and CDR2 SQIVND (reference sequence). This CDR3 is CASSSRTVGQETQYF.

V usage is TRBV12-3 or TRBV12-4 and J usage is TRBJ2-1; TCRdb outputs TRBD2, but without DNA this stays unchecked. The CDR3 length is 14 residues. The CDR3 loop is CASSLVLAGNEQFF.

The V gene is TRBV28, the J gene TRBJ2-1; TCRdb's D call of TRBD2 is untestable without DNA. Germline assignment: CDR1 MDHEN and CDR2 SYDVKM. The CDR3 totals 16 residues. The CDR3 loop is CVSNQEGTSGSNEQFF.

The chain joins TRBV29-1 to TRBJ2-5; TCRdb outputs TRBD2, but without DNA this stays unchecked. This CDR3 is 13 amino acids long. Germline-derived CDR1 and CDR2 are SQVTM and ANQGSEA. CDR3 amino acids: CSVVGQAKETQYF.

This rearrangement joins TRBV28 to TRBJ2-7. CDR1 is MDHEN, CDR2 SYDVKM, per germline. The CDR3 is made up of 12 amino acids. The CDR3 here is CASSLRRPEQYF.

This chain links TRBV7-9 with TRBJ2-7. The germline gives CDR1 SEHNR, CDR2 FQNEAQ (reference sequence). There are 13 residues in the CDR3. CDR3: CASSPGETYEQYF.

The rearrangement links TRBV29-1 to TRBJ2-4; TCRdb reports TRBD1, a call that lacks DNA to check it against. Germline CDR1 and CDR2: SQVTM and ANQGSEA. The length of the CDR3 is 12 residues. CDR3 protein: CSVPGPGAIQYF.

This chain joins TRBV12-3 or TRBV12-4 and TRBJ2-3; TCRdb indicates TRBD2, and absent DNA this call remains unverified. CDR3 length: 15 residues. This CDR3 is CASSFTPFGTDTQYF.

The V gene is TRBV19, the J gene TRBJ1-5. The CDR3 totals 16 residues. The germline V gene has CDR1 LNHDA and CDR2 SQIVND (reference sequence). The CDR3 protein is CASSPDIGPGNQPQHF.

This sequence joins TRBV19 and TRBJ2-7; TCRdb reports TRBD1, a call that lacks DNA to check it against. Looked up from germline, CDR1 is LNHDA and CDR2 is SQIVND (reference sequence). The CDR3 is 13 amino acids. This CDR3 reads CASSIGPGWEQYF. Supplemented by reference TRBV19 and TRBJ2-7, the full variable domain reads DGGITQSPKYLFRKEGQNVTLSCEQNLNHDAMYWYRQDPGQGLRLIYYSQIVNDFQKGDIAEGYSVSREKKESFPLTVTSAQKNPTAFYLCASSIGPGWEQYFGPGTRLTVT.

The chain's CDR3 is CATSRDTNNEAFF. The V call is TRBV15, the J call TRBJ1-1. Germline loops: CDR1 LNHNV, CDR2 YYDKDF (reference sequence). This CDR3 is built from 13 residues.

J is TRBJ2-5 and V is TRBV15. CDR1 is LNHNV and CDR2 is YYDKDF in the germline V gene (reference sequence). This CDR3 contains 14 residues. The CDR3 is CATSRARKQETQYF. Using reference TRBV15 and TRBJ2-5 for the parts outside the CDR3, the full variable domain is DAMVIQNPRYQVTQFGKPVTLSCSQTLNHNVMYWYQQKSSQAPKLLFHYYDKDFNNEADTPDNFQSRRPNTSFCFLDIRSPGLGDTAMYLCATSRARKQETQYFGPGTRLLVL.

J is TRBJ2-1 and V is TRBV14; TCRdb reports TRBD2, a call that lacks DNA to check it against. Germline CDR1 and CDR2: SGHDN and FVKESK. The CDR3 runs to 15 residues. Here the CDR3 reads CASTPGLAVFNEQFF.

The chain's CDR3 is CSARDPMGGGPYEQYF. The chain carries TRBV20-1 and TRBJ2-7; TCRdb selects TRBD1, and the lack of DNA leaves this call unchecked. Germline V gene sequence: CDR1 DFQATT, CDR2 SNEGSKA (reference sequence). CDR3 length equals 16 residues.

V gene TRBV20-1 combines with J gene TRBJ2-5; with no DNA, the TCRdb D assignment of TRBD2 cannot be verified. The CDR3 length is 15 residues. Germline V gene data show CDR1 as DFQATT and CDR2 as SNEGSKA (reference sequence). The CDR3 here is CSARERLAVSETQYF.

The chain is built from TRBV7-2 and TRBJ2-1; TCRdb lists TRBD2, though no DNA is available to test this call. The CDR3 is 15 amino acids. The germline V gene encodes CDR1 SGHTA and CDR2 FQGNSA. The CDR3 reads CASSDGTTMFNEQFF.

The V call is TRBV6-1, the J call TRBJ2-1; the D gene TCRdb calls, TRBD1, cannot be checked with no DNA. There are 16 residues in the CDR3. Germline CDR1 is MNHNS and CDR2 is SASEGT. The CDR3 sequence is CASTPPGTGRYNEQFF.

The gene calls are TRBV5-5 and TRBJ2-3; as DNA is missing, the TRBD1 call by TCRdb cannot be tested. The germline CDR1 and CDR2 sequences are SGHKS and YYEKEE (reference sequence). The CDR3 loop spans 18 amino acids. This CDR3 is CASSPWRAGGIWTDTQYF. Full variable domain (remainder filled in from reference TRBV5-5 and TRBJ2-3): DAGVTQSPTHLIKTRGQQVTLRCSPISGHKSVSWYQQVLGQGPQFIFQYYEKEERGRGNFPDRFSARQFPNYSSELNVNALLLGDSALYLCASSPWRAGGIWTDTQYFGPGTRLTVL.

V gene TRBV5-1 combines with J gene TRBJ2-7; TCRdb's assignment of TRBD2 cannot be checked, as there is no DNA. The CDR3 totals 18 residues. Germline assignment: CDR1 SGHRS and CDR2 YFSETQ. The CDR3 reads CASSLVASGVVLPYEQYF.